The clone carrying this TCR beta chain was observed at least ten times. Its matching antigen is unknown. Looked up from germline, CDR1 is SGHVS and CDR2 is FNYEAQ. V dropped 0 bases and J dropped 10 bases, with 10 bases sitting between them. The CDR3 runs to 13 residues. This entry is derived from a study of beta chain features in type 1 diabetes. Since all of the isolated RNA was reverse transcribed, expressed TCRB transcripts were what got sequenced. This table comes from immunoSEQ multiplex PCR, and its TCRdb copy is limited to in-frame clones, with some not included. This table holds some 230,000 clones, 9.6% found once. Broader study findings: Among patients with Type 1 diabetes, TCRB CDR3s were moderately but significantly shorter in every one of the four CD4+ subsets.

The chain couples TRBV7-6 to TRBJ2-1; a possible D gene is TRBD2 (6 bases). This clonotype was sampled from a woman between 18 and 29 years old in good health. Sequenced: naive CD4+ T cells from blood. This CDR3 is CASSLAFLAEQFF. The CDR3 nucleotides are TGTGCCAGCAGCTTAGCTTTTCTAGCGGAGCAGTTCTTC.